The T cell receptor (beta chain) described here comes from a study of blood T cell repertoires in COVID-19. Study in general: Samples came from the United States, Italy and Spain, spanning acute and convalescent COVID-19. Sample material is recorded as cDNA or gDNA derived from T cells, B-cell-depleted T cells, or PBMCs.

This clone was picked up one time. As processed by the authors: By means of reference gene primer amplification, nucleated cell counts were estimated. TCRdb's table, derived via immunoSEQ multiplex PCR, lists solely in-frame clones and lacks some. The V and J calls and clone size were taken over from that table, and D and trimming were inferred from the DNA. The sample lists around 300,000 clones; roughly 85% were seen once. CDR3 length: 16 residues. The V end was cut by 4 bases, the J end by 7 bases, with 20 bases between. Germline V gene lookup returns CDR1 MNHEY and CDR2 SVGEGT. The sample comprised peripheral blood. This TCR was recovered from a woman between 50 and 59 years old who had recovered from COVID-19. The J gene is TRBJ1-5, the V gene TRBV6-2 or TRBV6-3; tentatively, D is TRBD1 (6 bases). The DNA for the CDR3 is TGTGCCAGCAGTTCGGATCTGGAACAGGGCTACCAGCCCCAGCATTTT. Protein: CASSSDLEQGYQPQHF.